Presented here are 9 T cell receptor beta chains from one specimen sequenced in a study of human T cells and chemical hapten exposure. The time point here: patch test 1, 2 weeks after DPC sensitization. Treatment meaning: therapeutic diphenylcyclopropenone sensitization with weekly scalp DPC. In TCRdb, the RACE reads were re-called with MiXCR into one record per CDR3 protein. The table shows fewer than 130,000 distinct CDR3 sequences, with approximately 10% occurring only once. This material consisted of whole blood, taken in connection with sensitization to the hapten diphenylcyclopropenone (DPC). Every receptor here comes from a woman aged 40 to 50 with alopecia areata. Some clones in this sample may be carry-over from other donors' samples.

This clonotype came up many times. The V and J genes are TRBV9 and TRBJ1-2; D is uncertain. Germline V gene sequence: CDR1 SGDLS, CDR2 YYNGEE. The CDR3 runs 11 residues. Trimming left V 6 bases short and J 7 bases short, with 10 bases between. The CDR3 is CASNRPSGYTF. Written as DNA, the CDR3 is TGTGCCAGCAACCGCCCCAGTGGCTACACCTTC.

The chain has TRBV29-1 and TRBJ1-1; tentatively, D is TRBD1 (6 bases). Per germline, CDR1 SQVTM and CDR2 ANQGSEA. CDR3 length: 12 residues. Trimming cost V 5 bases and J 1 base, with 8 bases left between them. CDR3 in amino acids: CSVLQGNTEAFF. The CDR3 bases are TGCAGCGTTCTACAGGGGAACACTGAAGCTTTCTTT.

About this clonotype: A junction end diverges from the germline sequence, so it may reflect a read error. V is TRBV28 and J is TRBJ2-6, with D perhaps given as TRBD1 or TRBD2 (5 bases each). Germline V gene data show CDR1 as MDHEN and CDR2 as SYDVKM. This CDR3 is built from 16 residues. The CDR3 DNA follows: TGTGCCAGCATTGGGGGAGTTCTGTCTGGGACCAACGTCCTGACTTTC. It specifies CASIGGVLSGTNVLTF.

This clonotype was observed a handful of times. V is TRBV7-2 and J is TRBJ1-5; TRBD1 matches at 7 bases. This CDR3 contains 16 residues. Losses at the gene ends were 5 bases for V and 0 bases for J; bases not matched to a gene: 7. In germline, CDR1 is SGHTA, CDR2 FQGNSA. The CDR3, as DNA: TGTGCCAGCAGCCCCTGGACAGGAAATAGCAATCAGCCCCAGCATTTT. This translates into CASSPWTGNSNQPQHF.

This clonotype was detected only a few times. The gene calls are TRBV9 and TRBJ1-6; TRBD1 matches at 7 bases. The germline gives CDR1 SGDLS, CDR2 YYNGEE. J gave up 2 bases and V 2 bases, and 4 bases lay outside the gene matches. The CDR3 runs to 16 residues. CDR3 bases: TGTGCCAGCAGCGTTACAGGGGAGGCCTATAATTCACCCCTCCACTTT. Amino acid sequence: CASSVTGEAYNSPLHF.

V gene TRBV5-6 combines with J gene TRBJ2-7; tentatively, D is TRBD2 (5 bases). This CDR3 comprises 14 residues. V lost 3 bases and J lost 2, with 12 bases in between. CDR1 and CDR2 from the germline V gene are SGHDT and YYEEEE. The CDR3 loop is CASSYERVPYEQYF. CDR3 sequence (DNA): TGTGCCAGCAGCTACGAGAGGGTCCCCTACGAGCAGTACTTC.

This clonotype was recorded many times. The rearrangement joins TRBV24-1 to TRBJ2-1, with 9 bases identical to TRBD1. Trimming cost V 7 bases and J 6 bases; bases outside gene matches: 3. The CDR3 is 13 residues long. Germline CDR1 KGHDR, CDR2 SFDVKD. The CDR3 spells CATRGQGANEQFF. In DNA, the CDR3 is TGTGCCACCAGGGGACAGGGAGCCAATGAGCAGTTCTTC.

In this sample, this clonotype turned up many times. The chain combines TRBV20-1 with TRBJ1-2, with D possibly TRBD1 on 6 matching bases. Germline V lookup: CDR1 DFQATT, CDR2 SNEGSKA (reference sequence). V gave up 6 bases and J gave up 8 bases, with 19 bases separating them. This CDR3 is 13 amino acids long. CDR3 nucleotide sequence: TGCAGTGCCCGCGACCGGACAGACAGAGGCTACACCTTC. This encodes CSARDRTDRGYTF.

This clonotype has only a few counts. V usage is TRBV20-1 and J usage is TRBJ2-1; 10 nucleotides align to TRBD2. The germline V gene encodes CDR1 DFQATT and CDR2 SNEGSKA (reference sequence). This CDR3 is built from 15 residues. J was trimmed by 9 bases and V by 5 bases; bases with no gene match: 13. The chain's CDR3 is CSALGASGSGGEQFF. The CDR3 coding sequence is TGCAGTGCTCTTGGGGCTAGCGGGAGTGGTGGTGAGCAGTTCTTC.